A selection of T cell receptor beta chains follows, all from one sample in a study of T cell clonotyping in hematopoietic cell transplantation. Generated by immunoSEQ multiplex PCR, the TCRdb table keeps only in-frame clones and is missing some. The sample yields 13,000 to 15,000 clones, roughly 64% seen once. The source material was PBMCs. All receptors come from a human donor who either received an allogeneic hematopoietic cell transplant for a myeloid malignancy or was a related donor (not recorded which). Some clones in this sample may be carry-over from other donors' samples. CDR3s include the opening cysteine and the closing phenylalanine or tryptophan. A D gene is named only where the DNA matches it firmly. Clone size is shown for a subset of rows, as once, few, many or a class of expanded clone.

j_gene: TRBJ1-6; abundance: few; d_gene: TRBD1; v_gene: TRBV7-2; CDR3aa: CASSVRDRENSPLHF; CDR3nt: TGTGCCAGCAGCGTCCGGGACAGGGAGAATTCACCCCTCCACTTT
j_gene: TRBJ1-5; abundance: .; d_gene: .; v_gene: TRBV5-8; CDR3aa: CASAARTGNQPQHF; CDR3nt: TGTGCCAGCGCTGCCCGCACAGGGAACCAGCCCCAGCATTTT
j_gene: TRBJ1-2; abundance: .; d_gene: .; v_gene: TRBV30; CDR3aa: CAWSHAPPNTF; CDR3nt: TGTGCCTGGAGCCATGCTCCCCCGAACACCTTC
j_gene: TRBJ1-1; abundance: .; d_gene: TRBD1; v_gene: TRBV29-1; CDR3aa: CSALGQGMRPEAFF; CDR3nt: TGCAGCGCACTAGGACAGGGAATGAGACCTGAAGCTTTCTTT
j_gene: TRBJ2-7; abundance: .; d_gene: .; v_gene: TRBV30; CDR3aa: CAWSVRTGYPHEQYF; CDR3nt: TGTGCCTGGAGTGTACGAACAGGTTACCCCCACGAGCAGTACTTC
j_gene: TRBJ1-2; abundance: .; d_gene: .; v_gene: TRBV29-1; CDR3aa: CSVSAGLNYGYTF; CDR3nt: TGCAGCGTTTCGGCAGGGTTGAACTATGGCTACACCTTC
j_gene: TRBJ1-5; abundance: .; d_gene: .; v_gene: TRBV6-5; CDR3aa: CASSYGRVEPQHF; CDR3nt: TGTGCCAGCAGTTACGGCAGGGTCGAGCCCCAGCATTTT
j_gene: TRBJ1-5; abundance: .; d_gene: .; v_gene: TRBV30; CDR3aa: CAWSGGINQPQHF; CDR3nt: TGTGCCTGGAGCGGGGGGATTAATCAGCCCCAGCATTTT
j_gene: TRBJ2-7; abundance: .; d_gene: TRBD2; v_gene: TRBV30; CDR3aa: CAWSVGSGVEQYF; CDR3nt: TGTGCCTGGAGTGTTGGTAGCGGGGTGGAGCAGTACTTC
j_gene: TRBJ1-2; abundance: hyperexpanded; d_gene: .; v_gene: TRBV25-1; CDR3aa: CASSELGSVFGYTF; CDR3nt: TGTGCCAGCAGTGAGCTCGGGTCGGTATTTGGCTACACCTTC
j_gene: TRBJ1-5; abundance: .; d_gene: .; v_gene: TRBV27; CDR3aa: CASSNDPNQPQHF; CDR3nt: TGTGCCAGCAGTAATGACCCCAATCAGCCCCAGCATTTT
j_gene: TRBJ2-5; abundance: .; d_gene: TRBD1; v_gene: TRBV2; CDR3aa: CASIDRVLLETQYF; CDR3nt: TGTGCCAGCATAGACAGGGTGCTGTTGGAGACCCAGTACTTC
j_gene: TRBJ2-3; abundance: once; d_gene: TRBD2; v_gene: TRBV7-2; CDR3aa: CASGRATDTQYF; CDR3nt: TGTGCCAGCGGGAGGGCCACAGATACGCAGTATTTT
j_gene: TRBJ2-3; abundance: .; d_gene: TRBD2; v_gene: TRBV7-8; CDR3aa: CASSSSGGVDTQYF; CDR3nt: TGTGCCAGCAGCTCAAGCGGGGGAGTGGATACGCAGTATTTT
j_gene: TRBJ2-7; abundance: .; d_gene: TRBD2; v_gene: TRBV5-6; CDR3aa: CASSLTLAGDREQYF; CDR3nt: TGTGCCAGCAGCTTGACACTAGCGGGAGATAGGGAGCAGTACTTC
j_gene: TRBJ2-5; abundance: few; d_gene: TRBD1; v_gene: TRBV6-5; CDR3aa: CASSRIGTGAETQYF; CDR3nt: TGTGCCAGCAGTCGAATCGGGACAGGGGCAGAGACCCAGTACTTC
j_gene: TRBJ2-5; abundance: few; d_gene: TRBD2; v_gene: TRBV6-5; CDR3aa: CASTSTSRQETQYF; CDR3nt: TGTGCCAGCACTTCGACTAGCAGACAAGAGACCCAGTACTTC
j_gene: TRBJ1-1; abundance: .; d_gene: TRBD1; v_gene: TRBV30; CDR3aa: CAWREGGTGETFF; CDR3nt: TGTGCCTGGAGGGAGGGAGGGACAGGGGAAACTTTCTTT
j_gene: TRBJ1-6; abundance: .; d_gene: TRBD1; v_gene: TRBV9; CDR3aa: CASSAQVWTGPRSPLHF; CDR3nt: TGTGCCAGCAGCGCTCAGGTTTGGACAGGGCCACGGTCACCCCTCCACTTT
j_gene: TRBJ1-5; abundance: .; d_gene: .; v_gene: TRBV6-5; CDR3aa: CASSPGGQPQHF; CDR3nt: TGTGCCAGCAGCCCCGGTGGTCAGCCCCAGCATTTT
j_gene: TRBJ2-6; abundance: few; d_gene: .; v_gene: TRBV4-1; CDR3aa: CASSQVWGSGANVLTF; CDR3nt: TGCGCCAGCAGCCAAGTTTGGGGTTCTGGGGCCAACGTCCTGACTTTC
j_gene: TRBJ2-7; abundance: .; d_gene: .; v_gene: TRBV30; CDR3aa: CAWSQVNGGQYF; CDR3nt: TGTGCCTGGAGCCAGGTCAACGGCGGGCAGTACTTC
j_gene: TRBJ2-1; abundance: few; d_gene: .; v_gene: TRBV2; CDR3aa: CASTRVDYNEQFF; CDR3nt: TGTGCCAGCACCCGGGTTGACTACAATGAGCAGTTCTTC
j_gene: TRBJ2-5; abundance: .; d_gene: .; v_gene: TRBV6-5; CDR3aa: CASRPWTKETQYF; CDR3nt: TGTGCCAGCAGACCTTGGACAAAAGAGACCCAGTACTTC
j_gene: TRBJ1-5; abundance: few; d_gene: .; v_gene: TRBV28; CDR3aa: CASSLSAGSQPQHF; CDR3nt: TGTGCCAGCAGTTTATCGGCAGGCTCTCAGCCCCAGCATTTT
j_gene: TRBJ2-7; abundance: few; d_gene: .; v_gene: TRBV28; CDR3aa: CASSFPPGYEQYF; CDR3nt: TGTGCCAGCAGCTTCCCTCCGGGCTACGAGCAGTACTTC
j_gene: TRBJ2-5; abundance: .; d_gene: .; v_gene: TRBV7-9; CDR3aa: CASSLALGPGYTGRETQYF; CDR3nt: TGTGCCAGCAGCTTAGCCCTAGGTCCCGGATATACAGGGCGAGAGACCCAGTACTTC
j_gene: TRBJ2-1; abundance: .; d_gene: TRBD1; v_gene: TRBV6-1; CDR3aa: CASSEGNAGGNNEQFF; CDR3nt: TGTGCCAGCAGTGAAGGGAATGCAGGGGGCAACAATGAGCAGTTCTTC
j_gene: TRBJ1-2; abundance: medium-sized; d_gene: .; v_gene: TRBV5-6; CDR3aa: CASSLEGRQVYGYTF; CDR3nt: TGTGCCAGCAGCTTGGAGGGGCGGCAGGTCTATGGCTACACCTTC
j_gene: TRBJ1-2; abundance: few; d_gene: TRBD1; v_gene: TRBV30; CDR3aa: CAWSEGGGYTF; CDR3nt: TGTGCCTGGAGTGAAGGGGGCGGCTACACCTTC
j_gene: TRBJ2-3; abundance: .; d_gene: TRBD2; v_gene: TRBV7-8; CDR3aa: CASSITSGSTDTQYF; CDR3nt: TGTGCCAGCAGCATTACTAGCGGGAGCACAGATACGCAGTATTTT
j_gene: TRBJ1-2; abundance: .; d_gene: .; v_gene: TRBV5-1; CDR3aa: CASSLTATNYGYTF; CDR3nt: TGCGCCAGCAGCTTGACAGCTACTAACTATGGCTACACCTTC
j_gene: TRBJ1-1; abundance: few; d_gene: .; v_gene: TRBV28; CDR3aa: CASGLLGGAAFF; CDR3nt: TGTGCCAGCGGCCTACTTGGGGGCGCAGCTTTCTTT
j_gene: TRBJ2-7; abundance: once; d_gene: TRBD1; v_gene: TRBV19; CDR3aa: CASSPGTGPYEQYF; CDR3nt: TGTGCCAGTAGTCCCGGGACAGGTCCGTACGAGCAGTACTTC
j_gene: TRBJ2-7; abundance: .; d_gene: .; v_gene: TRBV7-9; CDR3aa: CASSLRGDSYEQYF; CDR3nt: TGTGCCAGCAGCTTACGCGGCGATTCCTACGAGCAGTACTTC
j_gene: TRBJ1-3; abundance: .; d_gene: .; v_gene: TRBV4-3; CDR3aa: CASSQDKADSGNTIYF; CDR3nt: TGCGCCAGCAGCCAAGATAAGGCGGACTCTGGAAACACCATATATTTT
j_gene: TRBJ2-7; abundance: .; d_gene: .; v_gene: TRBV4-1; CDR3aa: CASSQDGPDEQYF; CDR3nt: TGCGCCAGCAGCCAAGATGGCCCAGACGAGCAGTACTTC
j_gene: TRBJ2-7; abundance: few; d_gene: .; v_gene: TRBV4-2; CDR3aa: CASSQGRVTEQYF; CDR3nt: TGTGCCAGCAGCCAAGGACGAGTAACCGAGCAGTACTTC
j_gene: TRBJ2-6; abundance: few; d_gene: .; v_gene: TRBV5-1; CDR3aa: CASSLDVNSGANVLTF; CDR3nt: TGCGCCAGCAGCTTGGATGTGAACTCTGGGGCCAACGTCCTGACTTTC
j_gene: TRBJ1-2; abundance: .; d_gene: TRBD1; v_gene: TRBV29-1; CDR3aa: CSVDLDRGSYGYTF; CDR3nt: TGCAGCGTTGACCTGGACAGGGGGTCTTATGGCTACACCTTC
j_gene: TRBJ2-1; abundance: .; d_gene: .; v_gene: TRBV15; CDR3aa: CATSRGRVNEQFF; CDR3nt: TGTGCCACCAGCAGAGGGAGGGTCAATGAGCAGTTCTTC
j_gene: TRBJ2-7; abundance: .; d_gene: .; v_gene: TRBV30; CDR3aa: CASTGRRGEQYF; CDR3nt: TGTGCCTCTACAGGGAGGAGAGGCGAGCAGTACTTC
j_gene: TRBJ1-3; abundance: once; d_gene: .; v_gene: TRBV30; CDR3aa: CAWSRSGGAFISGNTIYF; CDR3nt: TGTGCCTGGAGTCGTTCCGGGGGAGCATTTATTTCTGGAAACACCATATATTTT